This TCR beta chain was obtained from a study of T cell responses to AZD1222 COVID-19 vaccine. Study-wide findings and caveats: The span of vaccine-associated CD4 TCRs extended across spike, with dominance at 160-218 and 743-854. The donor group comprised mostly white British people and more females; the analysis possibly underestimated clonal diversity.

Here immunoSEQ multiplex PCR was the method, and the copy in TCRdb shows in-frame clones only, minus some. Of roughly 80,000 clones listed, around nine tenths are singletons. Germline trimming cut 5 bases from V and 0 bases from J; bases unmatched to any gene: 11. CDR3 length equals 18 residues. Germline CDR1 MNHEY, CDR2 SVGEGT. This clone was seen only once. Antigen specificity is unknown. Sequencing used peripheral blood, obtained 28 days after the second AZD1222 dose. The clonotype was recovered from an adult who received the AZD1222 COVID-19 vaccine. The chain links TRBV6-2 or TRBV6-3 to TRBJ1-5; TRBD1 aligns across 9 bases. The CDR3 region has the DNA TGTGCCAGCAGTCACGCGGGACAGGGTCTTTATAGCAATCAGCCCCAGCATTTT. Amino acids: CASSHAGQGLYSNQPQHF.